The rows below give T cell receptor beta chains drawn from one sample of a study of blood T cell repertoires in COVID-19. Produced via immunoSEQ multiplex PCR; TCRdb's table is partial and in-frame only. The sample yields 300,000 to 400,000 clones, 86% seen once. Material for sequencing was PBMCs or T cells enriched from blood (not recorded which). The receptors were gathered from a woman aged 40-49 years with acute COVID-19. CDR3s include the opening cysteine and the closing phenylalanine or tryptophan. The D gene is left open where the match is weak. The listing skips clone size in some rows; elsewhere it reads once, few, many or a size class.

TRBV2,TRBJ1-1,-,TRBD1,TGTGCCAGCAGCCTCACAGGGGGCGACACTGAAGCTTTCTTT,CASSLTGGDTEAFF
TRBV7-9,TRBJ1-6,-,TRBD1,TGTGCCAGCAGCAAGGGACAGACTAATTCACCCCTCCACTTT,CASSKGQTNSPLHF
TRBV27,TRBJ1-2,-,-,TGTGCCAGCAGTTTATCGTTCCAGGTGGGCTACACCTTC,CASSLSFQVGYTF
TRBV5-1,TRBJ2-2,-,TRBD1,TGCGCCAGCAGCAGGGAGGGACAGGGGATCACCGGGGAGCTGTTTTTT,CASSREGQGITGELFF
TRBV5-5,TRBJ2-1,-,-,TGTGCCAGCAGCTTGAACCCCCTGGAGTACAATGAGCAGTTCTTC,CASSLNPLEYNEQFF
TRBV5-1,TRBJ1-3,-,TRBD1,TGCGCCAGCAGCTTGTCCCCAGGGGGTGCTGGAAACACCATATATTTT,CASSLSPGGAGNTIYF
TRBV7-8,TRBJ2-1,-,TRBD2,TGTGCCAGCAGCTTAGATGCTAGCGGGAGTTTGAATGAGCAGTTCTTC,CASSLDASGSLNEQFF
TRBV18,TRBJ2-7,once,TRBD1,TGTGCCAGCTCACGGACAGGGCTCTACGAGCAGTACTTC,CASSRTGLYEQYF
TRBV3-1/TRBV3-2,TRBJ1-1,few,-,TGTGCCAGCAGCCAAGGGGCAGGTTTGAACACTGAAGCTTTCTTT,CASSQGAGLNTEAFF
TRBV18,TRBJ1-6,few,TRBD1,TGTGCCAGCTCACCAAACCGACAGGGCCTACTGGGGAATTCACCCCTCCACTTT,CASSPNRQGLLGNSPLHF
TRBV7-3,TRBJ2-1,few,-,TGTGCCAGCAGCTTAACGTTCAGCGATGAGCAGTTCTTC,CASSLTFSDEQFF
TRBV11-2,TRBJ2-7,-,TRBD1,TGTGCCAGCAGCTGGGGACAGGGGGCTTACGAGCAGTACTTC,CASSWGQGAYEQYF
TRBV12-3/TRBV12-4,TRBJ1-5,many,-,TGTGCCAGCAGTTTAGGGGCTAAGCCCCAGCATTTT,CASSLGAKPQHF
TRBV11-1,TRBJ1-1,-,TRBD1,TGTGCCAGCAGCTTCTGGACAGGGGACGCTGAAGATTTCTTT,CASSFWTGDAEDFF
TRBV9,TRBJ2-5,-,TRBD2,TGTGCCAGCAGCGTAGGTGGCGGGGGGGCCTTAGAGACCCAGTACTTC,CASSVGGGGALETQYF
TRBV28,TRBJ2-2,-,TRBD1,TGTGCCAGCATTCAACAGGGGCGTAAAACCGGGGAGCTGTTTTTT,CASIQQGRKTGELFF
TRBV13,TRBJ1-2,-,TRBD1,TGTGCCAGCAGCTCGGGACAGGGGGCGCGATATGGCTACACCTTC,CASSSGQGARYGYTF
TRBV2,TRBJ1-6,-,TRBD1,TGTGCCAGCAGTGGAGGACAGGGGGGATCACCCCTCCACTTT,CASSGGQGGSPLHF
TRBV5-6,TRBJ2-7,-,-,TGTGCCAGCAGCTTGGCCGGGGGGCAATACGAGCAGTACTTC,CASSLAGGQYEQYF
TRBV10-1,TRBJ1-1,-,TRBD1,TGCGCCAGCAGTCACCGGGACAGGACAGAGGGTGAAGCTTTCTTT,CASSHRDRTEGEAFF
TRBV25-1,TRBJ1-2,-,-,TGTGCCAGCAGTTACACGGGAAGCGACGGCTACACCTTC,CASSYTGSDGYTF
TRBV5-1,TRBJ2-1,-,TRBD2,TGCGCCAGCAGCTTGGGGGTACCGGGAGGCAATGAGCAGTTCTTC,CASSLGVPGGNEQFF
TRBV19,TRBJ1-1,-,-,TGTGCCAGTAGCTTCACAGGGAACACTGAAGCTTTCTTT,CASSFTGNTEAFF
TRBV3-1/TRBV3-2,TRBJ1-6,once,-,TGTGCCTGTAACCGACAGAGCTATAATTCACCCCTCCACTTT,CACNRQSYNSPLHF
TRBV28,TRBJ2-7,-,-,TGTGCCAGCAGTTCCCCGAGGGAGCAGTACTTC,CASSSPREQYF
TRBV2,TRBJ2-3,-,TRBD1,TGTGCCAGCTCTTCCCTCCAACAGGGGGTCTGGTCGTCAGACTATACAGATACGCAGTATTTT,CASSSLQQGVWSSDYTDTQYF
TRBV4-2,TRBJ2-7,few,TRBD2,TGTGCCAGCAGCCCGGCTAGCGGGAGTAGCGACGAGCAGTACTTC,CASSPASGSSDEQYF
TRBV6-5,TRBJ2-5,-,-,TGTGCCAGCAAAATACATCGCAGGGGCCAAGAGACCCAGTACTTC,CASKIHRRGQETQYF
TRBV12-3/TRBV12-4,TRBJ1-2,-,-,TGTGCCAGCAGGGGGTACAGCGGCGGCGGCTACACCTTC,CASRGYSGGGYTF
TRBV9,TRBJ1-6,-,-,TGTGCCAGCAGCGTAGGATCGTCTAGATATAATTCACCCCTCCACTTT,CASSVGSSRYNSPLHF
TRBV11-2,TRBJ2-1,-,TRBD1,TGTGCCAGCAGCGACTACTCGACAGGGTTATACAATGAGCAGTTCTTC,CASSDYSTGLYNEQFF
TRBV6-5,TRBJ1-6,-,-,TGTGCCAGCAGCCCCCCGGGGGGGAATTCACCCCTCCACTTT,CASSPPGGNSPLHF
TRBV5-1,TRBJ2-7,once,-,TGCGCCAGCAGCACTCTGTTTGGGCCCTACGAGCAGTACTTC,CASSTLFGPYEQYF
TRBV10-3,TRBJ1-6,-,TRBD1,TGTGCCATCAGTGCTGCAGGGGGTTCACCCCTCCACTTT,CAISAAGGSPLHF
TRBV7-2,TRBJ2-1,-,-,TGTGCCAGCAGCTTAACTTTTGGACTCCTCTCCTACAATGAGCAGTTCTTC,CASSLTFGLLSYNEQFF
TRBV5-1,TRBJ2-3,few,-,TGCGCCAGCAGCTTGGGGATCGGGAAAACAGATACGCAGTATTTT,CASSLGIGKTDTQYF
TRBV7-6,TRBJ2-7,-,-,TGTGCCAGCAGCTTAGCGGGAGATTTCTCCTACGAGCAGTACTTC,CASSLAGDFSYEQYF
TRBV5-8,TRBJ1-1,many,-,TGTGCCAGCAGCCTCAGGAATGAAGCTTTCTTT,CASSLRNEAFF
TRBV6-2/TRBV6-3,TRBJ2-5,-,TRBD2,TGTGCCAGCAGCAAATTACTGTCTAGCGGGTATCAAGAGACCCAGTACTTC,CASSKLLSSGYQETQYF
TRBV4-1,TRBJ2-5,-,-,TGCGCCAGCAGCGTTTACGGGGGTGAAGAGACCCAGTACTTC,CASSVYGGEETQYF
TRBV5-1,TRBJ2-7,-,TRBD2,TGCGCCAGCAGTGAGGGAGGGCCAAGATACGAGCAGTACTTC,CASSEGGPRYEQYF
TRBV27,TRBJ1-3,-,-,TGTGCCAGCAGTTCTCTCAGACAGGTTGGATCTGGAAACACCATATATTTT,CASSSLRQVGSGNTIYF
TRBV29-1,TRBJ1-2,-,-,TGCAGCGTTGGCAGGGGCAATGGCTACACCTTC,CSVGRGNGYTF
TRBV6-5,TRBJ1-3,-,TRBD1,TGTGCCAGCAGTTCGGACAGGGGGAGGTCTGGAAACACCATATATTTT,CASSSDRGRSGNTIYF
TRBV19,TRBJ2-4,-,TRBD1,TGTGCCAGTAGGGACAGGGACTACATTCAGTACTTC,CASRDRDYIQYF
TRBV19,TRBJ2-2,-,TRBD2,TGTGCCAGTAGTACCCTAGCGGGATCGATCGGGGAGCTGTTTTTT,CASSTLAGSIGELFF
TRBV6-2/TRBV6-3,TRBJ2-7,-,TRBD2,TGTGCCAGCAGTACTAGCGTCCCCTACGAGCAGTACTTC,CASSTSVPYEQYF
TRBV12-3/TRBV12-4,TRBJ1-2,few,-,TGTGCCAGCAGTTGGACAGCTTATGGCTACACCTTC,CASSWTAYGYTF
TRBV4-3,TRBJ2-1,-,TRBD2,TGCGCCAGCAGCCAAGAGGCCGAGCGGGGATACAATGAGCAGTTCTTC,CASSQEAERGYNEQFF
TRBV27,TRBJ1-6,-,TRBD1,TGTGCCAGCACGTCAGGGGGCAAAAGTAATTCACCCCTCCACTTT,CASTSGGKSNSPLHF
TRBV15,TRBJ1-2,-,-,TGTGCCACCAGCAGAGATAGTAGGGGCTATGGCTACACCTTC,CATSRDSRGYGYTF
TRBV4-2,TRBJ2-3,-,-,TGTGCCAGCAGCCCCCGACAGGGAGGAGCAGATACGCAGTATTTT,CASSPRQGGADTQYF
TRBV19,TRBJ2-1,once,TRBD1,TGTGCCAGTTCTCTGCTGTGGGGACAGAGCTCCTACAATGAGCAGTTCTTC,CASSLLWGQSSYNEQFF
TRBV5-8,TRBJ2-3,-,-,TGTGCCAGCAGCTTAGGTGGACTTGGCACAGATACGCAGTATTTT,CASSLGGLGTDTQYF
TRBV4-1,TRBJ1-5,-,TRBD1,TGCGCCAGCAGCCTGGGGACAGGGCATCAGCCCCAGCATTTT,CASSLGTGHQPQHF
TRBV6-5,TRBJ2-1,-,-,TGTGCCAGCAGGAGAACCAACGGGGACAACAATGAGCAGTTCTTC,CASRRTNGDNNEQFF
TRBV5-1,TRBJ2-3,-,-,TGCGCCAGCAGCCCCCGGGAGTCCGGGCTAGCCCGGGCGCAGGATACGCAGTATTTT,CASSPRESGLARAQDTQYF